Listed here are 19 T cell receptor beta chains from one sample, sequenced in a study of lymphopenia after photon versus proton radiotherapy. Data came from immunoSEQ multiplex PCR; TCRdb stores just in-frame clones and leaves some out. In the table there are some 29,000 clones, about 87% of which are singletons. The sequencing used peripheral blood, collected from a patient treated with proton-based radiotherapy. The receptors here all came from a woman aged 55-69 years with cholangiocarcinoma. Some clones in this sample may be carry-over from other donors' samples.

V gene TRBV29-1 combines with J gene TRBJ2-3; no reliable D call. Germline loops: CDR1 SQVTM, CDR2 ANQGSEA. V was pared by 4 bases and J by 9 bases, with 8 bases between. The CDR3 spans 10 residues. This CDR3 is CSVVQATQYF. Here the CDR3 DNA reads TGCAGCGTTGTTCAGGCAACGCAGTATTTT.

The chain employs TRBV7-9 and TRBJ1-1; D may be TRBD1 (6 bases). With 2 bases removed from V and 4 bases from J, the gap between germline ends came to 11 bases. This CDR3 region has 14 residues. Germline values: CDR1 SEHNR, CDR2 FQNEAQ (reference sequence). DNA for the CDR3: TGTGCCAGCAGCTTATTAGGCAGGGGCACTGAAGCTTTCTTT. Translation: CASSLLGRGTEAFF.

V is TRBV29-1 and J is TRBJ1-5, with D tentatively TRBD1 (5 bases). V dropped 4 bases and J dropped 2 bases, with 15 bases sitting between them. This CDR3 is built from 15 residues. The V gene's germline CDR1 is SQVTM and CDR2 ANQGSEA. CDR3 residues: CSVVYGADRNQPQHF. The CDR3 bases are TGCAGCGTTGTCTATGGGGCAGATCGCAATCAGCCCCAGCATTTT. The entire variable domain, with the rest obtained from reference TRBV29-1 and TRBJ1-5, is as follows: SAVISQKPSRDICQRGTSLTIQCQVDSQVTMMFWYRQQPGQSLTLIATANQGSEATYESGFVIDKFPISRPNLTFSTLTVSNMSPEDSSIYLCSVVYGADRNQPQHFGDGTRLSIL.

The chain employs TRBV6-6 and TRBJ1-3; D call uncertain. CDR1 is MNHNY and CDR2 is SVGAGI in the germline V gene (reference sequence). The CDR3 contains 16 residues. V lost 2 bases to trimming and J lost 0 bases, with 11 bases between them. CDR3 loop: CASSYGPLSSGNTIYF. Written as DNA, the CDR3 is TGTGCCAGCAGTTACGGACCTCTGAGCTCTGGAAACACCATATATTTT.

This clone was observed once. The chain is built from TRBV7-2 and TRBJ2-1; 8 nucleotides align to TRBD2. After removal of 5 bases from V and 5 bases from J, the junction contained 8 bases not matched to a gene. This CDR3 region has 15 residues. Germline CDR1 SGHTA, CDR2 FQGNSA. The CDR3 coding sequence is TGTGCCAGCAGCGGACGGACTAGCAGAAACAATGAGCAGTTCTTC. Translating it yields CASSGRTSRNNEQFF. The whole variable domain, filled in from reference TRBV7-2 and TRBJ2-1, reads GAGVSQSPSNKVTEKGKDVELRCDPISGHTALYWYRQSLGQGLEFLIYFQGNSAPDKSGLPSDRFSAERTGGSVSTLTIQRTQQEDSAVYLCASSGRTSRNNEQFFGPGTRLTVL.

The DNA for the CDR3 is TGCGCCAGCCGGGCATCAGTGAACACTGAAGCTTTCTTT. Translating gives CASRASVNTEAFF. This chain links TRBV5-1 with TRBJ1-1; D is uncertain. V was shortened by 7 bases and J by 0 bases, with 10 bases between the two germline ends. From germline, CDR1 is SGHRS and CDR2 YFSETQ. The CDR3 sequence is 13 residues long.

The chain couples TRBV19 to TRBJ2-7; D unresolved. CDR1 and CDR2 (germline): LNHDA, SQIVND (reference sequence). The CDR3 loop spans 14 amino acids. V dropped 3 bases and J dropped 0 bases, with 9 bases sitting between them. The CDR3 nucleotides read TGTGCCAGTAGTATTGGGCAGGCCTCCTACGAGCAGTACTTC. As protein: CASSIGQASYEQYF.

The chain joins TRBV13 to TRBJ2-1; D possibly corresponds to TRBD2 (6 bases). This CDR3 contains 15 residues. The germline gives CDR1 PRHDT, CDR2 FYEKMQ (reference sequence). V lost 3 bases and J lost 7, with 16 bases in between. CDR3 DNA: TGTGCCAGCAGCTTTAGCGTCCCAGGAGGGAATGAGCAGTTCTTC. It translates to CASSFSVPGGNEQFF. Combining the CDR3 with reference TRBV13 and TRBJ2-1 gives the whole variable domain AAGVIQSPRHLIKEKRETATLKCYPIPRHDTVYWYQQGPGQDPQFLISFYEKMQSDKGSIPDRFSAQQFSDYHSELNMSSLELGDSALYFCASSFSVPGGNEQFFGPGTRLTVL.

In this sample, this clone turned up once. The chain is built from TRBV2 and TRBJ2-3; D call uncertain. Germline CDR1 reads SNHLY; CDR2 reads FYNNEI. The CDR3 spans 14 residues. Trimming took off 8 bases at V and 2 bases at J, with 14 bases between the two ends. CDR3 residues: CASSLLSTTDTQYF. The CDR3 nucleotides are TGTGCCAGCTCTCTACTTTCGACCACAGATACGCAGTATTTT.

The chain carries TRBV11-2 and TRBJ2-7; unclear D gene. This CDR3 has 14 amino acids. The V end lost 2 bases, the J end lost 2 bases, and 10 bases lay between the germline ends. Germline assignment: CDR1 SGHAT and CDR2 FQNNGV. The CDR3 region is CASSLRQPAYEQYF. CDR3 in DNA: TGTGCCAGCAGCTTAAGGCAGCCCGCCTACGAGCAGTACTTC.

This chain joins TRBV7-9 and TRBJ2-1, with D possibly matching TRBD1 (6 bases). Germline V gives CDR1 SEHNR, CDR2 FQNEAQ (reference sequence). Trimming shortened V by 5 bases and J by 3 bases, and 8 bases separated the two germline ends. The CDR3 sequence is 13 residues long. The CDR3 DNA reads TGTGCCAGCAGCCAACAGGGCTACAATGAGCAGTTCTTC. Its protein is CASSQQGYNEQFF. Full variable domain (outside the CDR3, taken from reference TRBV7-9 and TRBJ2-1): DTGVSQNPRHKITKRGQNVTFRCDPISEHNRLYWYRQTLGQGPEFLTYFQNEAQLEKSRLLSDRFSAERPKGSFSTLEIQRTEQGDSAMYLCASSQQGYNEQFFGPGTRLTVL.

The chain employs TRBV9 and TRBJ2-1, with 7 bases fitting TRBD2. V dropped 4 bases and J dropped 4; count of bases not matched to a gene: 11. The germline CDR1 and CDR2 sequences are SGDLS and YYNGEE. CDR3 length: 16 amino acids. The CDR3 sequence: CASSPASGTSYNEQFF. The DNA of the CDR3 is TGTGCCAGCAGCCCGGCTAGCGGAACATCATACAATGAGCAGTTCTTC. Filled out from reference TRBV9 and TRBJ2-1, the complete variable domain reads DSGVTQTPKHLITATGQRVTLRCSPRSGDLSVYWYQQSLDQGLQFLIQYYNGEERAKGNILERFSAQQFPDLHSELNLSSLELGDSALYFCASSPASGTSYNEQFFGPGTRLTVL.

This clone has just one count. This sequence joins TRBV9 and TRBJ1-1; D call uncertain. V lost 0 bases, J lost 5 bases, and 11 bases lay in between. The CDR3 loop spans 14 amino acids. Germline CDR1 is SGDLS and CDR2 is YYNGEE. For the CDR3, the DNA is TGTGCCAGCAGCGTAGGGCCAGGTCATACTGAAGCTTTCTTT. Amino acid sequence: CASSVGPGHTEAFF.

The V call is TRBV6-5, the J call TRBJ2-7; 9 positions agree with TRBD1. After removal of 5 bases from V and 7 bases from J, the junction contained 3 bases not matched to a gene. Germline-derived CDR1 and CDR2 are MNHEY and SVGAGI. The CDR3 consists of 12 residues. The CDR3 DNA is TGTGCCAGCAGTAACGGACAGGGGGAGCAGTACTTC. Encoded protein: CASSNGQGEQYF.

The chain's CDR3 is CASTTGNPSYNEQFF. As DNA, the CDR3 is TGTGCCAGTACCACAGGGAACCCAAGTTACAATGAGCAGTTCTTC. V usage is TRBV19 and J usage is TRBJ2-1, with D maybe TRBD1 (6 bases). Per the germline V gene, CDR1 is LNHDA and CDR2 is SQIVND (reference sequence). Trimming took 7 bases from V and 4 from J, leaving 17 bases between them. CDR3 length: 15 amino acids. The full variable domain, with the rest looked up from reference TRBV19 and TRBJ2-1, is DGGITQSPKYLFRKEGQNVTLSCEQNLNHDAMYWYRQDPGQGLRLIYYSQIVNDFQKGDIAEGYSVSREKKESFPLTVTSAQKNPTAFYLCASTTGNPSYNEQFFGPGTRLTVL.

The chain has TRBV9 and TRBJ2-1; D ambiguous. Trimming removed 0 bases from V and 0 bases from J, with 13 bases in between. The CDR3 has 17 residues. Germline values: CDR1 SGDLS, CDR2 YYNGEE. DNA of the CDR3: TGTGCCAGCAGCGTAGGGGCTGGCGGAAGCTCCTACAATGAGCAGTTCTTC. This codes for CASSVGAGGSSYNEQFF.

This clone was detected only once. The chain couples TRBV7-2 to TRBJ2-6; D is undetermined. Per germline, CDR1 SGHTA and CDR2 FQGNSA. Trimming stripped 1 base from V and 0 bases from J, with 4 bases between. The CDR3 has 15 amino acids. CDR3 DNA sequence: TGTGCCAGCAGCTTAGACTACTCTGGGGCCAACGTCCTGACTTTC. Translation: CASSLDYSGANVLTF.

V usage is TRBV5-1 and J usage is TRBJ1-4, with D possibly matching TRBD1 (6 bases). The V and J ends lost 4 bases and 8 bases respectively, with 18 bases between them. This CDR3 is built from 15 residues. The germline V gene has CDR1 SGHRS and CDR2 YFSETQ. The CDR3 coding sequence is TGCGCCAGCAGCCCAGGGGCCACATGGGAGGAAAAACTGTTTTTT. Its protein is CASSPGATWEEKLFF.

This chain links TRBV11-2 with TRBJ2-1; 8 positions match TRBD1. The CDR3 contains 15 residues. V was pared by 3 bases and J by 4 bases, with 5 bases of the junction left unmatched. Germline CDR1 and CDR2: SGHAT and FQNNGV. The CDR3 protein is CASSLAGQDYNEQFF. The CDR3 DNA sequence: TGTGCCAGCAGCTTGGCGGGACAGGATTACAATGAGCAGTTCTTC. Full variable domain (missing parts from reference TRBV11-2 and TRBJ2-1): EAGVAQSPRYKIIEKRQSVAFWCNPISGHATLYWYQQILGQGPKLLIQFQNNGVVDDSQLPKDRFSAERLKGVDSTLKIQPAKLEDSAVYLCASSLAGQDYNEQFFGPGTRLTVL.